This T cell receptor beta chain was sequenced during a study of T cell changes during pregnancy in multiple sclerosis. The protocol was immunoSEQ multiplex PCR, while the TCRdb copy is restricted to in-frame clones and leaves out a portion. The table records 80,000 to 100,000 clones, about nine tenths of them present only once. Per the germline V gene, CDR1 is MNHNS and CDR2 is SASEGT. CDR3 length: 15 amino acids. V was pared by 0 bases and J by 4 bases, with 12 bases between. This receptor was taken from a female donor in good health, enrolled as a control in a pregnancy study. Sequencing used peripheral blood, obtained after pregnancy. The V call is TRBV6-1, the J call TRBJ1-2; a possible D gene is TRBD1 (5 bases). The CDR3 protein is CASSEAFQGPYGYTF. The DNA for the CDR3 is TGTGCCAGCAGTGAAGCGTTTCAGGGCCCCTATGGCTACACCTTC.